This T cell receptor beta chain appears in the sequencing data of a study of cytomegalovirus exposure and HLA in healthy donors. Deletions cut 4 bases from V and 1 base from J, with 14 bases between. The CDR3 consists of 15 residues. Healthy bone marrow donors made up the donors. It was with 60 Vbeta and 13 Jbeta primers that the PCR ran. Repertoires were generated with immunoSEQ multiplex PCR, while TCRdb's copy carries only in-frame clones and drops some. The data contain around 180,000 clones, about 82% of them seen just once; the ten biggest clones take up approximately 2.3%. Concerning this clone itself: Its antigen is not identified.

Overall study findings and caveats: The majority of CMV-associated TCR beta chains were reported as apparently HLA-restricted in a later analysis. Exclusion as indistinguishable affected some V segments, including TRBV6-2 and TRBV6-3.

The receptor was isolated from a male donor in good health and CMV-seronegative. The sequenced material came from PBMCs. V is TRBV5-3 and J is TRBJ1-1; weak D call: TRBD1 (5 bases). TRBV5-3 falls under the ORF class, with uncertain function. The CDR3 sequence is CARSNFLDRNTEAFF. CDR3 nucleotides: TGTGCCAGAAGCAATTTCCTCGACAGGAACACTGAAGCTTTCTTT.